This TCR beta chain was identified in a study of beta chain features in type 1 diabetes (dated by TCRdb to 2017 to 2018). For the study in its entirety: Mean age, gender distribution, total cell number and subset yield did not differ between patients and healthy donors. Whereas all 30 or so donors provided naive and central memory subsets, regulatory and stem cell-like memory subsets were isolated from just 8 patients and about 8 healthy donors. The study compared the TCRB repertoires of sorted circulating CD4+ T cell subsets in recently diagnosed type 1 diabetes patients with those in matched healthy donors. A total of 107,917,701 sorted cells were examined across all samples, and a strong correlation was observed between cell number per subset and RNA yield.

The entire amount of isolated RNA was reverse transcribed using the High Capacity cDNA Reverse Transcription Kit, so the sequenced TCRB transcripts were expressed ones. Naive, central memory and regulatory T cell samples underwent deep immunoSEQ sequencing, averaging roughly 3.5 million total reads per sample. Sorted cells were lysed in RLT buffer, and RNA was extracted using DNase-treated RNeasy Micro or Mini kits according to cell number. Each cell subset was processed separately to prevent cross-contamination, with patient and healthy donor samples processed together. Using the immunoSEQ multiplex PCR, TCRB sequences were amplified from cDNA into 87-bp fragments spanning the CDR3 region. Amplicons were sequenced on the Illumina HiSeq platform. Concerning the study's data processing: PCR bias was computationally corrected using synthetic template baselines, reads within Hamming distance 2 were collapsed, and singletons that could not be merged were discarded. By aligning reads against IMGT, V, D and J genes, CDR3 length, and insertions or deletions at six rearrangement sites were assigned. Within each subset, clonotype counts were normalized to sorted cell number, after which true diversity and Gini coefficients were computed with the tcR R package. The overlap coefficient, calculated on TCRB nucleotide sequences, was used to quantify repertoire sharing. Out-of-frame TCRB sequences from naive cells were analyzed to stand in for the pre-selection repertoire. TCRdb obtained this table from immuneACCESS and retained in-frame rearrangements with V and J assigned. These tables miss some clones; where compared with another copy, unresolved V genes account for less than half of the shortfall, and the remainder is unexplained. That table gives V, J and clone size, and the DNA gave D and trimming. For this sample the table gives over 500,000 clones, of which roughly 16% were detected only once. The ten largest clones represent under 0.095% of the sample.

The CDR3 holds 14 amino acids from the cysteine to the phenylalanine. Just the 42-base CDR3 DNA is kept, in frame starting at base 1. Reading the germline V gene gives CDR1 SGHDT and CDR2 YYEEEE. Cut back by 0 bases and 5 bases, the V and J ends lie 8 bases apart. The full study reports these points: PCR might favor shorter templates, but patient and control samples were amplified and corrected together, so any skew would affect both groups equally. Naive, central memory and regulatory TCRB repertoires appeared to be more alike among patients than among healthy donors. Because cDNA rather than genomic DNA was sequenced, highly expressing activated cells could have been over-represented, although no difference in activation and CD3 levels was found between groups. Type 1 diabetes patients showed a moderate but significant shortening of TCRB CDR3 length in all four CD4+ subsets. HLA sub-analyses involved small numbers of individuals, so any influence of HLA type on TCRB rearrangement remained unresolved. At VDJ recombination sites, type 1 diabetes patients had fewer insertions and more deleted nucleotides, which implies abnormalities in thymic rearrangement.

This clone was counted only a few times. The antigen it recognizes is unknown. No base quality values were provided; no much bigger clone lies one nucleotide off. From each donor, a single peripheral blood sample of 100 to 150 mL on average was drawn into heparinised tubes. A BD FACSAria II and a panel including CD45RO, CCR7, CD25, CD127, CD95 and CD27 were used to sort naive, central memory, regulatory and stem cell-like memory CD4+ T cells. A purity above 95% was achieved for all sorted populations. PBMCs were isolated immediately by Lymphoprep density gradient centrifugation and stained directly without culture. So that batch effects would be minimized, each experiment stained and sorted samples in pairs, pairing one healthy donor with one patient.

This receptor was identified in a man between 18 and 35 years old in good health. The material sequenced was naive CD4+ T cells from blood. The label giving this sample's cell subset or site can be read as: true naive CD4+ T cells. In this chain, TRBV5-6 is recombined with TRBJ2-2; confidence is insufficient to name the D gene. This receptor has the CDR3 CASSLGTKTGELFF. The base sequence is TGTGCCAGCAGCTTGGGTACTAAGACCGGGGAGCTGTTTTTT.